The 5 T cell receptor beta chains given below trace back to one sample, sequenced in a study of T-cell reconstitution after alpha-beta-depleted transplantation in children. During its preparation, the TCRbeta library received unique molecular identifiers. Using its own MiXCR run on the PCR reads, TCRdb lists one record per CDR3 protein. The data contain 450,000 to 700,000 distinct CDR3 sequences, 25% to 30% of them seen just once; the ten biggest clones take up approximately 39%. Sequencing was performed on PBMCs, taken before TCRalphabeta/CD19-depleted stem cell transplant. These receptors came from a boy under two years old with Wiskott-Aldrich syndrome, due to receive a stem cell transplant.

The chain recombines TRBV5-1 with TRBJ1-2; no firm D call. CDR3 size: 14 residues. V dropped 2 bases and J dropped 3 bases, with 11 bases sitting between them. Germline V gene sequence: CDR1 SGHRS, CDR2 YFSETQ. The CDR3: CASSFERYYYGYTF. The CDR3 coding sequence is TGCGCCAGCAGCTTTGAGAGGTACTACTATGGCTACACCTTC.

The gene calls are TRBV7-9 and TRBJ1-2, with 10 bases identical to TRBD1. There are 16 residues in the CDR3. Germline V gene sequence: CDR1 SEHNR, CDR2 FQNEAQ (reference sequence). Germline trimming cut 1 base from V and 2 bases from J; bases unmatched to any gene: 4. The CDR3 DNA is TGTGCCAGCAGCTTAGGTCTGGGACAGGGGAACTATGGCTACACCTTC. As protein: CASSLGLGQGNYGYTF.

This clonotype was seen only a few times. The V and J genes are TRBV27 and TRBJ1-5; D remains ambiguous. CDR1 and CDR2 (germline): MNHEY, SMNVEV (reference sequence). V was shortened by 4 bases and J by 2 bases, with 12 bases between the two germline ends. The CDR3 loop spans 15 amino acids. The CDR3 DNA sequence: TGTGCCAGCAGTTACACGGGTTTGGGCAATCAGCCCCAGCATTTT. Its protein is CASSYTGLGNQPQHF.

This sequence joins TRBV11-2 and TRBJ2-7, with D possibly being TRBD2 (5 bases). Germline values: CDR1 SGHAT, CDR2 FQNNGV. The length of the CDR3 is 14 residues. V was trimmed by 0 bases and J by 5 bases, leaving 11 bases between them. CDR3 protein: CASSLDGEGNEQYF. CDR3 nucleotides: TGTGCCAGCAGCTTAGACGGGGAAGGGAACGAGCAGTACTTC.

This clonotype came up a few times. The gene calls are TRBV12-3 or TRBV12-4 and TRBJ2-2; D might be TRBD1 (5 bases). This CDR3 is built from 15 residues. V was clipped by 2 bases and J by 7 bases, with 14 bases between them. CDR3 region: CASSLLYRSSGELFF. Here the CDR3 DNA reads TGTGCCAGCAGTTTATTATACAGGTCGAGCGGGGAGCTGTTTTTT.